This TCR beta chain was identified in a study of Graves' ophthalmopathy and Graves' hyperthyroidism. Study results and limitations: Among thyroid clonotypes expanded above 0.001 frequency, most also appeared in blood. A 13-signature model separated ophthalmopathy from stable hyperthyroidism, 87.88% sensitivity, about 81% specificity.

RNA transcripts served as template for amplifying TCR beta CDR3 sequences. Second-round multiplex PCR followed a first-round RT-PCR using HTBI primers. TCRdb re-analysed the multiplex PCR reads in MiXCR, keeping a single row per CDR3 protein. The table includes 1 million to 1.3 million distinct CDR3 sequences, 35% to 40% detected once. The germline V and J ends were trimmed by 4 bases and 2 bases, with 18 bases remaining between them. This CDR3 contains 16 residues. In germline, CDR1 is MDHEN, CDR2 SYDVKM. Points on this clonotype: No antigen is known for it.

Each hyperthyroidism patient was newly diagnosed, with under 2 months' duration, and aged 18 to 65. Pregnancy or lactation, uncontrolled infections and other autoimmune diseases were grounds for excluding patients. This TCR was sampled from an adult man with Graves' hyperthyroidism. Sequencing was done on a sample of peripheral blood or thyroid tissue (not recorded which). V gene TRBV28 combines with J gene TRBJ2-7; a weak D match, TRBD1 (9 bases). CDR3 protein: CASSSGGGQGTYEQYF. For the CDR3, the DNA is TGTGCCAGCAGTTCCGGGGGGGGACAGGGAACCTACGAGCAGTACTTC.